Described below is a single T cell receptor beta chain sequence and its context. Its antigen is not identified. The sample belongs to a study of type 1 regulatory T cells. Study background: This in vitro CD4 product, T-allo10, is enriched for Tr1 cells and alloantigen-specific.

Germline assignment: CDR1 SQVTM and CDR2 ANQGSEA. Trimming removed 7 bases from V and 5 bases from J, with 14 bases in between. This CDR3 is built from 13 residues. TCRdb called the reads again in MiXCR, with one record for every CDR3 protein. This table has tens of thousands of distinct CDR3 sequences, 72% appearing once. The sequenced material came from cultured T cells, either the whole culture or a sorted T cell fraction (not recorded which). Noted subset: Tr1-enriched cell product generated in vitro against host alloantigens. V is TRBV29-1 and J is TRBJ2-2; D is perhaps TRBD2 (6 bases). The clonotype was recovered from a human donor in good health. In DNA, the CDR3 is TGCAGCGCCGGGGGTGTAACTACCGGGGAGCTGTTTTTT. Its translation is CSAGGVTTGELFF.